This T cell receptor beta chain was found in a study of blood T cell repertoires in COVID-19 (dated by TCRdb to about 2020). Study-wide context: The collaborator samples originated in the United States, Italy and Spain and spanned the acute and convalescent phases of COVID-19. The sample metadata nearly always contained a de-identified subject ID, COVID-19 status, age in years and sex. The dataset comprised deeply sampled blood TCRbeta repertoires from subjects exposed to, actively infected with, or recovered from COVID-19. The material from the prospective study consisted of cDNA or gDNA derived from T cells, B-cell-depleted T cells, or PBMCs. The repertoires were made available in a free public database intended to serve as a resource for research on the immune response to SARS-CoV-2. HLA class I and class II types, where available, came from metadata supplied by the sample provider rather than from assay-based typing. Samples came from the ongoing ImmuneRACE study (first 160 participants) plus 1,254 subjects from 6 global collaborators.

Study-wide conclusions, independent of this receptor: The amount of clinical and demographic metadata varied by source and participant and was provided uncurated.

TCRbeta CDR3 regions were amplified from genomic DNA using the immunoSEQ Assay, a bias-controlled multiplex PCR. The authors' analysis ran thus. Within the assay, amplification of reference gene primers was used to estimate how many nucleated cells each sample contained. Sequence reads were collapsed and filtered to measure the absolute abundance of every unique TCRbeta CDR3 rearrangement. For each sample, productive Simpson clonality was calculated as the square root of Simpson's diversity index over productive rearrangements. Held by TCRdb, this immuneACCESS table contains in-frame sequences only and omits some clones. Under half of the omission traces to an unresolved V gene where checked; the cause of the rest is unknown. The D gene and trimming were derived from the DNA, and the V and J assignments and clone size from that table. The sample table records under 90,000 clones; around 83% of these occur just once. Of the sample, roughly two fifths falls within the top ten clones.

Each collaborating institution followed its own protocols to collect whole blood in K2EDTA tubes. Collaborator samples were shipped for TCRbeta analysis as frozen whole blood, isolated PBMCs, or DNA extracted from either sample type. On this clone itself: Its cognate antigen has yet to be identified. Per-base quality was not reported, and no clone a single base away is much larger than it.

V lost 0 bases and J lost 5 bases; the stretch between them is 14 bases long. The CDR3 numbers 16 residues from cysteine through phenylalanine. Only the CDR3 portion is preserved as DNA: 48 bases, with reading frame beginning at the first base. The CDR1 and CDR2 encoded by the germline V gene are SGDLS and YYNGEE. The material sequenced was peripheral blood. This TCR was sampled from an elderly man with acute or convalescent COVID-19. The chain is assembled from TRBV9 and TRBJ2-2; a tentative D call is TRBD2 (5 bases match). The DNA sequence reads TGTGCCAGCAGCGTAGAGCAGCGGCTGGAGACCGGGGAGCTGTTTTTT. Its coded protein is CASSVEQRLETGELFF.